Presented here are 32 T cell receptor beta chains from one specimen sequenced in a study of cytomegalovirus exposure and HLA in healthy donors (dated by TCRdb to about 2017). The library was obtained by the immunoSEQ multiplex PCR assay. For the multiplex PCR, a mixture combining 60 forward primers for TCR Vbeta segments and 13 reverse primers for TCR Jbeta segments was used. The immuneACCESS repertoire file appears here via TCRdb, limited to in-frame rearrangements. These files lack a portion of the clones; in checked studies, under half of the deficit traces to unresolved V genes, and the cause of the others is not known. This sample lists about 55,000 clones; more than 75% were detected once. Together, the top ten hold approximately 1.5% of the sample. Sequencing was carried out using PBMCs. The receptors stem from a female donor in good health and CMV-seronegative.

The chain joins TRBV10-3 to TRBJ2-3; tentatively, D is TRBD2 (6 bases). The CDR3 length is 11 residues. The ends were cut back, 6 bases at V and 6 bases at J, with 7 bases in the middle. Germline V gene sequence: CDR1 ENHRY, CDR2 SYGVKD. CDR3 DNA sequence: TGTGCCATCAGCCTAGCGGATACGCAGTATTTT. This sequence encodes CAISLADTQYF.

This chain connects TRBV5-8 to TRBJ1-6; D is unresolved. Trimming took off 0 bases at V and 3 bases at J, with 16 bases between the two ends. The CDR3 consists of 18 residues. Germline assignment: CDR1 SGHTS and CDR2 YDEGEE. The DNA of the CDR3 is TGTGCCAGCAGCTTGGCACTAATCGGCGGGAACTATAATTCACCCCTCCACTTT. Encoded protein: CASSLALIGGNYNSPLHF.

This chain uses TRBV5-1 with TRBJ2-5; D possibly corresponds to TRBD2 (6 bases). Looked up from germline, CDR1 is SGHRS and CDR2 is YFSETQ. V lost 0 bases, J lost 7 bases, and 10 bases lay in between. The CDR3 length is 13 residues. The CDR3: CASSLETGGTQYF. As DNA, the CDR3 is TGCGCCAGCAGCTTGGAAACCGGGGGGACCCAGTACTTC.

This clone showed up just a few times. The J gene is TRBJ1-1, the V gene TRBV5-6; D possibly corresponds to TRBD1 (5 bases). The CDR3 is 12 amino acids. V was clipped by 2 bases and J by 5 bases, with 7 bases between them. Germline assignment: CDR1 SGHDT and CDR2 YYEEEE. CDR3: CASSFQGTEAFF. The CDR3, as DNA: TGTGCCAGCAGCTTCCAGGGAACTGAAGCTTTCTTT.

This clone was seen a few times. V is TRBV19 and J is TRBJ1-2; D is unresolved. Germline V gene data show CDR1 as LNHDA and CDR2 as SQIVND (reference sequence). The CDR3 consists of 15 residues. The V gene lost 6 bases and the J gene lost 4 bases, with 18 bases spanning the gap. The CDR3 coding sequence is TGTGCCAGTAGCCCCCCGAGGCTGCCCATCTATGGCTACACCTTC. This sequence encodes CASSPPRLPIYGYTF.

This chain uses TRBV5-1 with TRBJ1-2; 9 nucleotides agree with TRBD1. The CDR3 length is 16 residues. The V segment lost 6 bases and the J segment 4 bases; nucleotides outside the gene matches: 13. CDR1 and CDR2 (germline): SGHRS, YFSETQ. The CDR3 DNA sequence: TGCGCCAGCACATCCACCGGGACAGGGAACGGCTATGGCTACACCTTC. Its translation is CASTSTGTGNGYGYTF.

The gene calls are TRBV7-9 and TRBJ2-1; 12 nucleotides agree with TRBD2. V trimming: 6 bases; J trimming: 6 bases; junction bases outside the gene matches: 6. CDR1 is SEHNR and CDR2 is FQNEAQ in the germline V gene (reference sequence). This CDR3 spans 15 amino acids. In DNA form, the CDR3 reads TGTGCCAGCAGTCCCGGGACTAGCGGGTCCAATGAGCAGTTCTTC. Translation gives CASSPGTSGSNEQFF. The variable domain in full, completed from reference TRBV7-9 and TRBJ2-1, reads DTGVSQNPRHKITKRGQNVTFRCDPISEHNRLYWYRQTLGQGPEFLTYFQNEAQLEKSRLLSDRFSAERPKGSFSTLEIQRTEQGDSAMYLCASSPGTSGSNEQFFGPGTRLTVL.

V and J are TRBV27 and TRBJ2-7, with TRBD1 matching 8 bases. The CDR3 is 14 residues long. Germline V gene lookup returns CDR1 MNHEY and CDR2 SMNVEV (reference sequence). With 5 bases clipped from V and 3 bases from J, the junction kept 6 bases outside the gene matches. The CDR3 region has the DNA TGTGCCAGCAGTGCGTCCGGACAGGGCTACGAGCAGTACTTC. Amino acids: CASSASGQGYEQYF.

The V and J genes are TRBV6-1 and TRBJ2-3; D might be TRBD2 (6 bases). This CDR3 spans 13 amino acids. The V end was cut by 7 bases, the J end by 2 bases, with 10 bases between. The germline gives CDR1 MNHNS, CDR2 SASEGT. CDR3 loop: CASKTSFTDTQYF. The CDR3 DNA reads as TGTGCCAGCAAGACTAGTTTCACAGATACGCAGTATTTT.

In this sample, this clone turned up once. This chain links TRBV7-9 with TRBJ1-2, with 8 bases fitting TRBD1. The junction had 1 base not matched to a gene; V was cut back by 1 base and J by 0 bases. The CDR3 sequence is 15 residues long. Germline CDR1 SEHNR, CDR2 FQNEAQ (reference sequence). CDR3 sequence reads: CASSLGQGSNYGYTF. The CDR3 nucleotides are TGTGCCAGCAGCTTAGGACAGGGGTCTAACTATGGCTACACCTTC.

V usage is TRBV6-5 and J usage is TRBJ1-3; TRBD1 matches at 9 bases. Trimming removed 8 bases from V and 3 bases from J; junction bases left unmatched: 8. Germline CDR1 is MNHEY and CDR2 is SVGAGI. The CDR3 has 15 amino acids. CDR3 protein: CASGSGQGFGNTIYF. The DNA of the CDR3 is TGTGCCAGCGGATCGGGACAGGGCTTTGGAAACACCATATATTTT.

The chain is built from TRBV2 and TRBJ2-6; D unclear. The germline gives CDR1 SNHLY, CDR2 FYNNEI. V was pared by 4 bases and J by 0 bases, with 7 bases between. CDR3 size: 15 residues. The CDR3 spells CASSAYFSGANVLTF. CDR3 in DNA: TGTGCCAGCAGTGCTTACTTCTCTGGGGCCAACGTCCTGACTTTC. The variable domain in full, with the rest retrieved from reference TRBV2 and TRBJ2-6, is EPEVTQTPSHQVTQMGQEVILRCVPISNHLYFYWYRQILGQKVEFLVSFYNNEISEKSEIFDDQFSVERPDGSNFTLKIRSTKLEDSAMYFCASSAYFSGANVLTFGAGSRLTVL.

The V call is TRBV5-4, the J call TRBJ2-5, with 14 bases matching TRBD2. Germline loops: CDR1 SGHNT, CDR2 YYREEE (reference sequence). With 4 bases clipped from V and 5 bases from J, the junction kept 4 bases outside the gene matches. The CDR3 extends over 15 amino acids. Here the CDR3 reads CASSTGLAGVETQYF. The CDR3 region has the DNA TGTGCCAGCAGCACGGGACTAGCGGGGGTGGAGACCCAGTACTTC.

The genes are TRBV6-5 and TRBJ2-5; possibly TRBD1 for D (5 bases). The end of the DNA fits TRBJ2-7 better, so the J call may be wrong. The length of the CDR3 is 14 residues. Per germline, CDR1 MNHEY and CDR2 SVGAGI. CDR3: CASSYGRVGYEQYF. As DNA, the CDR3 is TGTGCCAGCAGTTACGGCAGGGTTGGCTACGAGCAGTACTTC.

The V call is TRBV6-5, the J call TRBJ2-7; 9 bases line up with TRBD1. V shed 2 bases and J 3 bases; nucleotides not matched to a gene: 8. This CDR3 region has 16 residues. Per germline, CDR1 MNHEY and CDR2 SVGAGI. The CDR3 DNA sequence: TGTGCCAGCAGTTACGGTATCGACAGGGGGTACTACGAGCAGTACTTC. As protein: CASSYGIDRGYYEQYF.

This clone appeared once. This chain joins TRBV27 and TRBJ2-3; 10 nucleotides agree with TRBD1. This CDR3 is 15 amino acids long. J lost 2 bases, V lost 7 bases, and 6 bases had no gene match. Germline V gene data show CDR1 as MNHEY and CDR2 as SMNVEV (reference sequence). The CDR3 DNA follows: TGTGCCAGCAAGTCGGGACAGGGGCACACAGATACGCAGTATTTT. It translates to CASKSGQGHTDTQYF.

This clone was found a few times. The J gene is TRBJ1-2, the V gene TRBV4-2, with 7 bases matching TRBD1. The CDR3 spans 14 residues. V was clipped by 1 base and J by 7 bases; unmatched bases: 6. CDR1 LGHNA and CDR2 YNFKEQ come from the germline V gene. CDR3 nucleotide sequence: TGTGCCAGCAGCCAAGCAGGGGGGTCAACTGGCTACACCTTC. Protein: CASSQAGGSTGYTF.

J is TRBJ1-2 and V is TRBV5-4; 12 bases are a match to TRBD1. CDR3 length: 19 amino acids. V lost 6 bases to trimming and J lost 7 bases; unmatched junction nucleotides: 22. Per germline, CDR1 SGHNT and CDR2 YYREEE (reference sequence). The CDR3 DNA reads TGTGCCAGCATCCTTTTTGCGGGACAGGGGGCGCTTAGGTTGTCTGGCTACACCTTC. Its protein product is CASILFAGQGALRLSGYTF.

This rearrangement joins TRBV30 to TRBJ1-2; 10 bases map to TRBD1. V lost 3 bases to trimming and J lost 5 bases; unmatched junction nucleotides: 6. Germline V CDR1 and CDR2: GTSNPN, SVGIG (reference sequence). The CDR3 runs 14 residues. This CDR3 reads CAWRARDRGYGYTF. DNA of the CDR3: TGTGCCTGGAGGGCCCGGGACAGGGGTTATGGCTACACCTTC.

In the case of this clone: Other nucleotide sequences from this sample produce the same CDR3. V is TRBV10-3 and J is TRBJ1-2; D might be TRBD1 (5 bases). V lost 0 bases and J 7 bases, leaving 15 bases between the germline ends. The CDR3 consists of 15 residues. The germline gives CDR1 ENHRY, CDR2 SYGVKD. The CDR3 region is CAISESPGTEVGYTF. CDR3 nucleotides: TGTGCCATCAGTGAGTCCCCTGGGACTGAGGTTGGCTACACCTTC.

V gene TRBV6-1 combines with J gene TRBJ2-3; 9 bases agree with TRBD2. This CDR3 is 15 amino acids long. V gave up 2 bases and J gave up 6 bases; unmatched junction bases: 6. The germline CDR1 and CDR2 sequences are MNHNS and SASEGT. CDR3 in DNA: TGTGCCAGCAGTGAAAGGCGGGGGGGCTGGGATACGCAGTATTTT. It yields the protein CASSERRGGWDTQYF.

The rearrangement joins TRBV9 to TRBJ1-1; TRBD1 might be the D (5 bases). Between the trimmed V and J ends, which lost 4 bases and 1 base, there was a span of 14 bases. Per germline, CDR1 SGDLS and CDR2 YYNGEE. The length of the CDR3 is 15 residues. The CDR3: CASSSRGGENTEAFF. The CDR3 DNA is TGTGCCAGCAGCTCCCGGGGAGGGGAGAACACTGAAGCTTTCTTT.

The chain employs TRBV10-2 and TRBJ1-2; D uncertain. Between the trimmed V and J ends, which lost 3 bases and 4 bases, there was a span of 12 bases. Germline V CDR1 and CDR2: WSHSY, SAAADI. There are 14 residues in the CDR3. In DNA form, the CDR3 reads TGCGCCAGCAGTGATAACGATGGAGTCTATGGCTACACCTTC. Amino acids: CASSDNDGVYGYTF.

In this sample, this clone turned up once. This chain joins TRBV2 and TRBJ2-7, with TRBD2 as a possible D gene (6 bases). The CDR3 is made up of 15 amino acids. Germline V gene data show CDR1 as SNHLY and CDR2 as FYNNEI. The V and J ends lost 3 bases and 4 bases respectively, with 16 bases between them. The CDR3 region is CASSDPINGGYEQYF. The DNA for the CDR3 is TGTGCCAGCAGTGACCCTATAAACGGGGGTTACGAGCAGTACTTC.

This chain connects TRBV7-3 to TRBJ1-1; weak D call: TRBD1 (5 bases). Trimming cost V 0 bases and J 6 bases, with 11 bases left between them. Germline CDR1 reads SGHTA; CDR2 reads FQGTGA. CDR3 length: 14 amino acids. The CDR3 DNA is TGTGCCAGCAGCTTAACTTCGGGGGGGGCTGAAGCTTTCTTT. Translation: CASSLTSGGAEAFF. Full variable domain (remainder filled in from reference TRBV7-3 and TRBJ1-1): GAGVSQTPSNKVTEKGKYVELRCDPISGHTALYWYRQSLGQGPEFLIYFQGTGAADDSGLPNDRFFAVRPEGSVSTLKIQRTERGDSAVYLCASSLTSGGAEAFFGQGTRLTVV.

The chain recombines TRBV7-6 with TRBJ1-3; no clear D gene. The CDR3 covers 17 residues. Trimming pared 5 bases from V and 0 bases from J, leaving 17 bases between. Germline assignment: CDR1 SGHVS and CDR2 FNYEAQ. Written as DNA, the CDR3 is TGTGCCAGCAGCCAACGAATGGGAGGGCCCTCTGGAAACACCATATATTTT. Translated, it gives CASSQRMGGPSGNTIYF.

Concerning this clone itself: The same CDR3 is also encoded by other DNA sequences in this sample. CDR3: CASSIGGSIRNTEAFF. CDR3 bases: TGTGCCAGTAGTATTGGGGGGAGTATCCGGAACACTGAAGCTTTCTTT. The chain carries TRBV19 and TRBJ1-1; D may be TRBD1 (5 bases). Germline assignment: CDR1 LNHDA and CDR2 SQIVND (reference sequence). Trimming took 3 bases from V and 1 from J, leaving 15 bases between them. The CDR3 covers 16 residues.

The chain combines TRBV14 with TRBJ2-7; D gene ambiguous. The ends were cut back, 3 bases at V and 9 bases at J, with 9 bases in the middle. This CDR3 is 11 amino acids long. The germline V gene encodes CDR1 SGHDN and CDR2 FVKESK. This CDR3 reads CASSHGFGQYF. The CDR3 DNA reads as TGTGCCAGCAGCCACGGGTTTGGGCAGTACTTC. Together with reference TRBV14 and TRBJ2-7, the CDR3 gives the full variable domain: EAGVTQFPSHSVIEKGQTVTLRCDPISGHDNLYWYRRVMGKEIKFLLHFVKESKQDESGMPNNRFLAERTGGTYSTLKVQPAELEDSGVYFCASSHGFGQYFGPGTRLTVT.

This clone turned up a few times. CDR3 in DNA: TGTGCCAGCAGCCCAAGAGTGGACTCCGACCACGAGCAGTACTTC. Amino acid sequence: CASSPRVDSDHEQYF. The chain couples TRBV9 to TRBJ2-7; D is possibly TRBD2 (5 bases). CDR1 SGDLS and CDR2 YYNGEE come from the germline V gene. Trimming shortened V by 4 bases and J by 5 bases, and 19 bases separated the two germline ends. The CDR3 consists of 15 residues.

This rearrangement joins TRBV29-1 to TRBJ1-2; D gene ambiguous. Germline CDR1 and CDR2: SQVTM and ANQGSEA. V was shortened by 7 bases and J by 8 bases, with 14 bases between the two germline ends. This CDR3 has 11 amino acids. The CDR3 nucleotides are TGCAGCGCTCAGAGGCAGTGCGGCTACACCTTC. Translation: CSAQRQCGYTF.

V usage is TRBV5-6 and J usage is TRBJ1-2, with D possibly TRBD1 on 5 matching bases. CDR1 and CDR2 (germline): SGHDT, YYEEEE. V dropped 3 bases and J dropped 1 base, with 19 bases sitting between them. The CDR3 is made up of 17 amino acids. CDR3 sequence reads: CASSSLMTEPFNYGYTF. In nucleotides, the CDR3 is TGTGCCAGCAGCTCTTTGATGACAGAGCCTTTTAACTATGGCTACACCTTC. Drawing the rest from reference TRBV5-6 and TRBJ1-2, the complete variable domain is DAGVTQSPTHLIKTRGQQVTLRCSPKSGHDTVSWYQQALGQGPQFIFQYYEEEERQRGNFPDRFSGHQFPNYSSELNVNALLLGDSALYLCASSSLMTEPFNYGYTFGSGTRLTVV.

The V call is TRBV4-2, the J call TRBJ2-1; TRBD2 agrees at 10 bases. The CDR3 is 16 amino acids. Germline V gives CDR1 LGHNA, CDR2 YNFKEQ. Losses at the gene ends were 0 bases for V and 9 bases for J; bases not matched to a gene: 8. CDR3 amino acids: CASSQDTSGGAREQFF. In nucleotides, the CDR3 is TGTGCCAGCAGCCAAGATACGAGCGGGGGGGCTCGTGAGCAGTTCTTC.